This T cell receptor (beta chain) comes out of a study of monozygotic twins with inflammatory bowel disease. For each CDR3 protein, TCRdb gives one entry from its re-call of the 5' RACE reads, without DNA. The listing records some 440,000 distinct CDR3 sequences. CDR1 MGHRA and CDR2 YSYEKL come from the germline V gene. The CDR3 is 14 residues long. The source material was blood. The receptor was isolated from a human donor with ulcerative colitis or Crohn's disease, or a healthy co-twin of an affected twin (not recorded which). The V gene is TRBV4-1, the J gene TRBJ2-1; TCRdb outputs TRBD1, but without DNA this stays unchecked. CDR3 in amino acids: CASSSTAVPNEQFF.